These T cell receptor beta chains were read from a single sample in a study of blood T cells in healthy people across ages. From the 5' RACE reads, TCRdb called clonotypes with MiXCR, one entry per CDR3 protein. The data contain hundreds of thousands of distinct CDR3 sequences, 24% of them singletons. The data were also submitted as part of a second study, on T cells of mothers and their children.

The sequenced sample consisted of blood. The receptors come from a boy under 18 in good health. CDR3s include the opening cysteine and the closing phenylalanine or tryptophan. Fields, in order: CDR3 length, clone size, J gene, D gene, V gene, CDR3 protein, CDR3 DNA. The D gene is left open where the match is weak. Some rows have no size entry. The others give once, few or many, or a class for an expanded clone.

>14|few|TRBJ2-1|.|TRBV7-3
CASSLKGLDNEQFF
TGTGCCAGCAGCTTAAAGGGCTTGGACAATGAGCAGTTCTTC
>13|.|TRBJ2-5|.|TRBV4-2
CASSQEQGETQYF
TGTGCCAGCAGCCAAGAACAAGGAGAGACCCAGTACTTC
>14|.|TRBJ2-7|TRBD2|TRBV28
CASSLVLAGGPRIF
TGTGCCAGCAGTTTAGTTCTAGCGGGGGGGCCTAGGATCTTC
>14|.|TRBJ2-2|.|TRBV12-3/TRBV12-4
CASSPPADGGELFF
TGTGCCAGCAGTCCCCCCGCGGACGGAGGGGAGCTGTTTTTT
>16|few|TRBJ2-5|.|TRBV4-3
CASSQGQGRDWGTQYF
TGCGCCAGCAGCCAAGGGCAGGGTAGGGACTGGGGGACCCAGTACTTC
>16|.|TRBJ2-6|.|TRBV12-3/TRBV12-4
CASSLGWASGANVLTF
TGTGCCAGCAGTTTGGGGTGGGCCTCTGGGGCCAACGTCCTGACTTTC
>14|few|TRBJ2-7|.|TRBV4-1
CASSPTVSSYEQYF
TGCGCCAGCAGCCCCACGGTGAGCTCCTACGAGCAGTACTTC
>14|.|TRBJ1-5|.|TRBV6-6
CASSYSPGGQPQHF
TGTGCCAGCAGTTACTCCCCGGGCGGTCAGCCCCAGCATTTT
>13|.|TRBJ2-7|.|TRBV7-9
CASSGKGRYEQYF
TGTGCCAGCAGCGGAAAGGGGCGTTACGAGCAGTACTTC
>19|few|TRBJ2-1|TRBD2|TRBV6-5
CASSTGLAGGGPFLYEQFF
TGTGCCAGCAGTACTGGACTAGCGGGAGGTGGCCCCTTTCTTTATGAGCAGTTCTTC
>15|many|TRBJ2-7|.|TRBV28
CASGTLGRGPHEQYF
TGTGCCAGCGGGACCTTGGGTCGTGGCCCTCACGAGCAGTACTTC
>14|.|TRBJ2-7|.|TRBV20-1
CSARATTVEDEQYF
TGCAGTGCTAGAGCGACGACGGTGGAGGACGAGCAGTACTTC
>13|.|TRBJ2-1|.|TRBV20-1
CSSPGLTYNEQFF
TGCAGTTCACCGGGCCTTACCTACAATGAGCAGTTCTTC
>15|.|TRBJ2-3|.|TRBV5-1
CASSLTSTATDTQYF
TGCGCCAGCAGTCTTACCAGCACTGCAACAGATACGCAGTATTTT
>14|.|TRBJ2-7|.|TRBV5-1
CASSLRRGSYEQYF
TGCGCCAGCAGCTTGCGGCGGGGCTCCTACGAGCAGTACTTC
>11|many|TRBJ2-2|.|TRBV24-1
CATSATGELFF
TGTGCCACCAGTGCTACCGGGGAGCTGTTTTTT
>14|.|TRBJ2-7|.|TRBV3-1
CASSQEGAAYEQYF
TGTGCCAGCAGCCAAGAAGGGGCAGCCTACGAGCAGTACTTC
>15|many|TRBJ1-1|TRBD1|TRBV14
CASSQEIAGGTEAFF
TGTGCCAGCAGCCAAGAGATAGCAGGGGGTACTGAAGCTTTCTTT
>15|few|TRBJ2-5|TRBD2|TRBV6-2/TRBV6-3
CASSSLREGRETQYF
TGTGCCAGCAGTAGTCTGCGGGAGGGGAGAGAGACCCAGTACTTC
>11|.|TRBJ1-1|.|TRBV20-1
CSGWENTEAFF
TGCAGTGGGTGGGAGAACACTGAAGCTTTCTTT
>13|once|TRBJ2-1|.|TRBV19
CASSADGEYEQFF
TGTGCCAGTAGTGCCGATGGGGAGTATGAGCAGTTCTTC
>12|few|TRBJ2-1|.|TRBV6-2/TRBV6-3
CASSRDGGQQFF
TGTGCCAGCAGCCGCGACGGCGGCCAGCAGTTCTTC
>13|.|TRBJ2-4|.|TRBV11-1
CASSQRAKNIQYF
TGTGCCAGCAGCCAGAGAGCCAAGAACATTCAGTACTTC
>14|few|TRBJ2-2|TRBD2|TRBV20-1
CSARALAGAGGLFF
TGCAGTGCTAGAGCGCTAGCGGGGGCAGGGGGGCTGTTTTTT
>18|few|TRBJ2-1|TRBD1|TRBV7-9
CASSLYPTGGSTYNEQFF
TGTGCCAGCAGCTTGTATCCGACAGGGGGTTCTACATACAATGAGCAGTTCTTC
>14|.|TRBJ2-7|.|TRBV7-2
CASSFPEFSYEQYF
TGTGCCAGCAGCTTCCCGGAGTTCTCCTACGAGCAGTACTTC
>15|.|TRBJ2-7|.|TRBV20-1
CSARDLMGGPYEQYF
TGCAGTGCTAGAGATCTTATGGGGGGTCCCTACGAGCAGTACTTC
>14|few|TRBJ1-1|.|TRBV28
CASRIGKWNTEAFF
TGTGCCAGCAGGATCGGGAAATGGAACACTGAAGCTTTCTTT
>16|.|TRBJ2-5|TRBD1|TRBV19
CASSIDCGTGAETQYF
TGTGCCAGTAGTATAGATTGTGGGACAGGGGCAGAGACCCAGTACTTC
>15|few|TRBJ1-5|TRBD1|TRBV6-4
CASSASGTEDQPQHF
TGTGCCAGCAGCGCCTCCGGGACAGAGGATCAGCCCCAGCATTTT
>15|.|TRBJ2-3|.|TRBV7-9
CASSFPGRSTDTQYF
TGTGCCAGCAGCTTTCCTGGAAGATCCACAGATACGCAGTATTTT
>13|.|TRBJ2-3|.|TRBV12-3/TRBV12-4
CASSSTGTDTQYF
TGTGCCAGCAGTTCGACTGGAACAGATACGCAGTATTTT
>12|.|TRBJ1-1|.|TRBV20-1
CSAFTGRGEAFF
TGCAGTGCCTTCACGGGACGGGGTGAAGCTTTCTTT
>14|.|TRBJ2-7|.|TRBV9
CASSVVAGSYEQYF
TGTGCCAGCAGCGTTGTGGCGGGTTCCTACGAGCAGTACTTC
>15|.|TRBJ2-7|TRBD1|TRBV4-1
CASSQGESGGFEQYF
TGCGCCAGCAGCCAAGGGGAGTCAGGGGGTTTCGAGCAGTACTTC
>13|.|TRBJ2-7|.|TRBV11-3
CASSPGHEYEQYF
TGTGCCAGCAGCCCCGGACACGAATACGAGCAGTACTTC